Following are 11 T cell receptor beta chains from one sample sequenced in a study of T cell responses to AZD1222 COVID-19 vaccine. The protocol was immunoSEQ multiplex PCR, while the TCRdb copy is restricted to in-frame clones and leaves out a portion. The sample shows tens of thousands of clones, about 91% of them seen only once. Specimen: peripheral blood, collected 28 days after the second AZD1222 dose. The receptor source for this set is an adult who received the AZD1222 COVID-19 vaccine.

CDR3 sequence (DNA): TGTGCCACCGGGCAGGGGGTCCCAGAGACCCAGTACTTC. Translation gives CATGQGVPETQYF. This chain uses TRBV24-1 with TRBJ2-5, with 7 bases aligning to TRBD1. After removal of 9 bases from V and 4 bases from J, the junction contained 7 bases not matched to a gene. Germline CDR1 KGHDR, CDR2 SFDVKD. This CDR3 spans 13 amino acids.

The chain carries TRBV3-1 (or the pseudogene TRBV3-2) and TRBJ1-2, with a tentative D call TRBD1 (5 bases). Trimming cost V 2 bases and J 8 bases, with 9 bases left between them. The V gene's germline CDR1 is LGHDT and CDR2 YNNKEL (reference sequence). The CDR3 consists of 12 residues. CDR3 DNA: TGTGCCAGCAGCCAACAACGGACAGGCTACACCTTC. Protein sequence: CASSQQRTGYTF.

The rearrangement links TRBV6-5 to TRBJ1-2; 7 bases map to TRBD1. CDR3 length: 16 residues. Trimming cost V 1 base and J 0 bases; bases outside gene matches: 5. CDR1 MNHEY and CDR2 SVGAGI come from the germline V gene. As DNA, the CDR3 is TGTGCCAGCAGTTACTTCCCCGGACAGGCTAACTATGGCTACACCTTC. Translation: CASSYFPGQANYGYTF.

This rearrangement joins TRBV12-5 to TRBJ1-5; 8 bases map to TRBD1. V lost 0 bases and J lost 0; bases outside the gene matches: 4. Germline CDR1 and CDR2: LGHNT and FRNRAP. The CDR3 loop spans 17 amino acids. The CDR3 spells CASGLVVTGVSNQPQHF. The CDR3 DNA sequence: TGTGCTAGTGGTTTGGTAGTGACAGGGGTTAGCAATCAGCCCCAGCATTTT.

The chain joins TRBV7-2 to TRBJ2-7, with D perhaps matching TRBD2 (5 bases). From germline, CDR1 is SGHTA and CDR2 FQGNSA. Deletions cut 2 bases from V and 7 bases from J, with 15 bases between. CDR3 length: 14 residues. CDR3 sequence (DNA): TGTGCCAGCAGCTTAAGCGGTCCCCGTCAGGAGCAGTACTTC. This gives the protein CASSLSGPRQEQYF.

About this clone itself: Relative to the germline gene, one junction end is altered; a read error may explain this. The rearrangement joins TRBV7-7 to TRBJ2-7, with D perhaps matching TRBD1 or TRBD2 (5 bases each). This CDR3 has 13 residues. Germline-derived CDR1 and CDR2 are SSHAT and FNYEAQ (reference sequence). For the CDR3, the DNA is TGTGCTAGCAGCTTAGATGAGGGGAACGAGCAGTACTTC. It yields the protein CASSLDEGNEQYF.

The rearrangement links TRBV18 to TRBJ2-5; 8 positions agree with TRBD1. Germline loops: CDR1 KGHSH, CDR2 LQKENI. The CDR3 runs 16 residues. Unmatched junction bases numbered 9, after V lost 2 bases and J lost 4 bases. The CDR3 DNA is TGTGCCAGCTCACCAACCCGACAGGGGAAGCTAGAGACCCAGTACTTC. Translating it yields CASSPTRQGKLETQYF.

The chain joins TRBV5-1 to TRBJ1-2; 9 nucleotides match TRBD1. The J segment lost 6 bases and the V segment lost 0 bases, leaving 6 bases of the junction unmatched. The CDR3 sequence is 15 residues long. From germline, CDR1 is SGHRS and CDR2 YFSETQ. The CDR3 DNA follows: TGCGCCAGCAGCTTGGTGGGACAGGGCAGGAATGGCTACACCTTC. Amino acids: CASSLVGQGRNGYTF.

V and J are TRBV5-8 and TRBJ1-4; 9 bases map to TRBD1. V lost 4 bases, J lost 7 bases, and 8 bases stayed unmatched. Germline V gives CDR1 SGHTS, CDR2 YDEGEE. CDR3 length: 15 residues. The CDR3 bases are TGTGCCAGCAGCCTGGGGACAGGGACCGGTGAAAAACTGTTTTTT. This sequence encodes CASSLGTGTGEKLFF.

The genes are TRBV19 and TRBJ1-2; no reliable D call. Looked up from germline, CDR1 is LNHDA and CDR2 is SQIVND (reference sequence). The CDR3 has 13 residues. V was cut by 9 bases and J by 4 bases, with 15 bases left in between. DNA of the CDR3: TGTGCCAGATCGAAGACGCCCCTCTATGGCTACACCTTC. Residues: CARSKTPLYGYTF.

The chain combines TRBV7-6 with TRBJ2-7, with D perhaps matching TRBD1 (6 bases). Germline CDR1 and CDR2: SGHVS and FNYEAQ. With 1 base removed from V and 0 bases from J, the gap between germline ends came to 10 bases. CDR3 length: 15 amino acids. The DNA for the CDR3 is TGTGCCAGCAGCTTAGAGGACAGCAGCTCCTACGAGCAGTACTTC. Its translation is CASSLEDSSSYEQYF.